The 10 T cell receptor beta chains reported below all come from one sample, sequenced in a study of cytomegalovirus exposure and HLA in healthy donors. The method was immunoSEQ multiplex PCR; TCRdb's version includes in-frame clones alone and lacks a portion of them. Of some 87,000 clones listed, 95% to 96% are singletons. Sequenced: PBMCs. These receptor sequences come from a woman aged 18-29 years in good health and CMV-seronegative.

This chain joins TRBV19 and TRBJ1-2, with 8 bases matching TRBD1. Trimming cost V 9 bases and J 13 bases; bases outside gene matches: 13. This CDR3 region has 12 residues. Germline V gene data show CDR1 as LNHDA and CDR2 as SQIVND (reference sequence). In nucleotides, the CDR3 is TGTGCCAGCAGAACCGACCAAGGACAGGGCACCTTC. It yields the protein CASRTDQGQGTF.

This chain's CDR3 is CASAGQIYSNQPQHF. CDR3 bases: TGTGCCAGCGCCGGACAGATATATAGCAATCAGCCCCAGCATTTT. The V call is TRBV28, the J call TRBJ1-5, with D tentatively TRBD1 (6 bases). This CDR3 is 15 amino acids long. Germline values: CDR1 MDHEN, CDR2 SYDVKM. Trimming pared 8 bases from V and 0 bases from J, leaving 14 bases between.

The chain couples TRBV6-1 to TRBJ1-4; 7 positions match TRBD1. Germline V CDR1 and CDR2: MNHNS, SASEGT. This CDR3 comprises 13 residues. CDR3 protein: CAAKTGTNEKLFF. CDR3 bases: TGTGCAGCGAAGACAGGGACTAATGAAAAACTGTTTTTT.

The chain has TRBV15 and TRBJ2-7; tentative D call: TRBD1 (6 bases). The CDR3 has 15 residues. V was cut by 1 base and J by 0 bases, with 10 bases left in between. Germline CDR1 is LNHNV and CDR2 is YYDKDF (reference sequence). Here the CDR3 reads CATSRGGGNSYEQYF. CDR3 bases: TGTGCCACCAGCAGAGGTGGGGGCAACTCCTACGAGCAGTACTTC.

V and J are TRBV19 and TRBJ2-2; D may be TRBD2 (5 bases). The ends were cut back, 3 bases at V and 3 bases at J, with 8 bases in the middle. Germline V gives CDR1 LNHDA, CDR2 SQIVND (reference sequence). The CDR3 is 14 amino acids. CDR3 DNA sequence: TGTGCCAGTAGTATCGTCGGGGACACCGGGGAGCTGTTTTTT. Residues: CASSIVGDTGELFF.

The gene calls are TRBV15 and TRBJ2-3; 9 positions agree with TRBD2. With 5 bases clipped from V and 1 base from J, the junction kept 4 bases outside the gene matches. Looked up from germline, CDR1 is LNHNV and CDR2 is YYDKDF (reference sequence). The CDR3 is made up of 15 amino acids. DNA for the CDR3: TGTGCCACCAGCGACCGGACTAGCGGCACAGATACGCAGTATTTT. Protein: CATSDRTSGTDTQYF.

The CDR3, as DNA: TGCGCCAGCAGCCAAAGACAGGCGAGGGGGACTGAAGCTTTCTTT. This sequence encodes CASSQRQARGTEAFF. The chain uses TRBV4-1 and TRBJ1-1; a possible D gene is TRBD1 (6 bases). Germline-derived CDR1 and CDR2 are MGHRA and YSYEKL. Trimming cost V 2 bases and J 5 bases, with 15 bases left between them. This CDR3 is 15 amino acids long.

This chain links TRBV10-1 with TRBJ2-7; D possibly corresponds to TRBD2 (6 bases). Per the germline V gene, CDR1 is WNHNN and CDR2 is SYGVQD (reference sequence). CDR3 length equals 13 residues. V was clipped by 8 bases and J by 5 bases, with 16 bases between them. The DNA of the CDR3 is TGCGCCAGCGCCAATCACCCGGGGGACGAGCAGTACTTC. Translation: CASANHPGDEQYF.

The chain links TRBV5-4 to TRBJ2-1; 7 nucleotides match TRBD1. This CDR3 region has 15 residues. The V gene's germline CDR1 is SGHNT and CDR2 YYREEE (reference sequence). After removal of 2 bases from V and 4 bases from J, the junction contained 6 bases not matched to a gene. The CDR3 reads CASSFRDRPYNEQFF. The DNA of the CDR3 is TGTGCCAGCAGCTTCCGGGACAGACCATACAATGAGCAGTTCTTC.

The chain links TRBV4-1 to TRBJ2-3; D is uncertain. The germline V and J ends were trimmed by 1 base and 0 bases, with 2 bases remaining between them. This CDR3 comprises 13 residues. Germline assignment: CDR1 MGHRA and CDR2 YSYEKL. The CDR3 is CASSQVSTDTQYF. Written as DNA, the CDR3 is TGCGCCAGCAGCCAAGTAAGCACAGATACGCAGTATTTT.